This T cell receptor (beta chain) was identified in a study of blood T cell repertoires in COVID-19 (dated by TCRdb to about 2020). A note on the overall study: Collaborator samples came from the United States, Italy and Spain and covered acute and convalescent phases of COVID-19. The material from the prospective study consisted of cDNA or gDNA derived from T cells, B-cell-depleted T cells, or PBMCs. Subjects who had been exposed to COVID-19, were actively infected with it, or had recovered from it provided the deeply sampled blood TCRbeta repertoires that made up the dataset. The repertoires were released in a freely available public database intended as a resource for research on the immune response to SARS-CoV-2. Samples were obtained from the ongoing ImmuneRACE study (first 160 participants) and from about 1,300 subjects provided by 6 global collaborators. A de-identified subject ID, COVID-19 status, age in years and sex were almost always included in the sample metadata. Where HLA class I and class II types were available, the types were taken from metadata supplied by the sample provider, not from assay-based typing.

General study outcomes and caveats: How much clinical and demographic metadata was included differed by source and by participant, and the metadata was provided uncurated.

Trimming removed 4 bases from V and 2 bases from J; the gene matches leave 12 bases unexplained. CDR1 and CDR2 were assigned from the germline V gene as MGHRA and YSYEKL. From the cysteine through the phenylalanine, the CDR3 covers 17 amino acids. Of all the DNA, just the CDR3 is kept, 51 bases in frame from base 1. TCRbeta CDR3 regions were amplified from genomic DNA using the immunoSEQ Assay, a bias-controlled multiplex PCR. Turning to the authors' computational methods: Within the assay, amplification of reference gene primers was used to estimate how many nucleated cells each sample contained. To quantify the absolute abundance of each unique TCRbeta CDR3 rearrangement, sequence reads were collapsed and filtered. For each sample, productive Simpson clonality was calculated as the square root of Simpson's diversity index across productive rearrangements. TCRdb carries this immuneACCESS record with in-frame sequences only. Its versions omit some clonotypes, under half of them owing to an unresolved V gene in the studies checked, with the rest unexplained. D and trimming were read from the DNA, whereas the V and J calls and clone size are those reported in that table. The sample yields hundreds of thousands of clones; about 89% were counted once. The ten largest make up around a tenth of the sample.

A note on this clone: This clone's antigen is unknown. Within one base of it there is no much larger clone, and no base qualities were kept.

Enrolling through a virtual design, the prospective study's participants ranged in age from roughly 18 to 89 years and lived across more than 20 United States geographic areas. To assign participants to cohorts, the prospective study relied on clinical history that participants themselves reported in a screening survey and a study questionnaire. ImmuneRACE Cohort 3 recovered participants were defined by two consecutive negative NP/OP PCR tests, healthcare professional clearance, or symptom resolution. In the prospective study, whole blood, serum and a nasopharyngeal or oropharyngeal swab were collected from each participant by mobile phlebotomists. Additional blood draws and questionnaires over an approximately two-month period could optionally be provided by prospective study participants. Before DNA extraction, prospective study blood samples were shipped either frozen or at room temperature.

The sequence links TRBV4-1 to TRBJ2-5; 8 central bases correspond to TRBD2. The source of this sequence is a woman aged 40-49 years who had recovered from COVID-19. The sample was PBMCs or T cells enriched from blood (not recorded which). The nucleotide sequence reads TGCGCCAGCAGCCTGGGGGCCCTAGCTAGCGGGCAAGAGACCCAGTACTTC. Its translation reads: CASSLGALASGQETQYF.